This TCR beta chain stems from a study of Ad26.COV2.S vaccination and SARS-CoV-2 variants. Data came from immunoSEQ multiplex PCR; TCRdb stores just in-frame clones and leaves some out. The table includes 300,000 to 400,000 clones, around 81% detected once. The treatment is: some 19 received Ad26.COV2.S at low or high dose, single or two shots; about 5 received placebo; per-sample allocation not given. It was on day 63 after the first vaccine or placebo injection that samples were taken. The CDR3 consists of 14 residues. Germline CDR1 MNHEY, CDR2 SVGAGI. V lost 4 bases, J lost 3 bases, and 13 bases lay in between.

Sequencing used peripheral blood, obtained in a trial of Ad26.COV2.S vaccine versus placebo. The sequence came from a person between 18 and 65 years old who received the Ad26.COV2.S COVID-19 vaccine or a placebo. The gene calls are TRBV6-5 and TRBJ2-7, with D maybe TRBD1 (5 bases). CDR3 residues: CASSSSTDYYEQYF. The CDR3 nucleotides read TGTGCCAGCAGTTCGTCGACAGATTACTACGAGCAGTACTTC.